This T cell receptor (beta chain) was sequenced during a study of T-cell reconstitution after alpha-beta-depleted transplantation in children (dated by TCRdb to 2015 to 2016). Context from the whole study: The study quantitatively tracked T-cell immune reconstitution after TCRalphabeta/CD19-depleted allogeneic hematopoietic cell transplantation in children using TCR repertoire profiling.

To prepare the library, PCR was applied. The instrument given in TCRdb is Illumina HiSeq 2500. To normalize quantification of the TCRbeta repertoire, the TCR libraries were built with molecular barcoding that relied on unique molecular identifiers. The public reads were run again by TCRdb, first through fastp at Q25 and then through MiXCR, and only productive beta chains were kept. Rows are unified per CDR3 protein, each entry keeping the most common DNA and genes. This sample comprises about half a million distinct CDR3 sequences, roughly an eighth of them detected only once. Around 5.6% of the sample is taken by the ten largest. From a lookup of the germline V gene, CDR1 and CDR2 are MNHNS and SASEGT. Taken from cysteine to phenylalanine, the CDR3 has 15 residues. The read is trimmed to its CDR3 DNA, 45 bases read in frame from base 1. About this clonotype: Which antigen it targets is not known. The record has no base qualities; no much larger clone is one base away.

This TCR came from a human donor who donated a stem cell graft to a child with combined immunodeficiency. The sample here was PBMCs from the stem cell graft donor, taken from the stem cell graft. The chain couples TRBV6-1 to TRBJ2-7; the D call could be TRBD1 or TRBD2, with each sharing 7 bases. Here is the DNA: TGTGTCACCAGGGGGGGCCGCTCGGGCTCCTACGAGCAGTACTTC. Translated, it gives CVTRGGRSGSYEQYF.